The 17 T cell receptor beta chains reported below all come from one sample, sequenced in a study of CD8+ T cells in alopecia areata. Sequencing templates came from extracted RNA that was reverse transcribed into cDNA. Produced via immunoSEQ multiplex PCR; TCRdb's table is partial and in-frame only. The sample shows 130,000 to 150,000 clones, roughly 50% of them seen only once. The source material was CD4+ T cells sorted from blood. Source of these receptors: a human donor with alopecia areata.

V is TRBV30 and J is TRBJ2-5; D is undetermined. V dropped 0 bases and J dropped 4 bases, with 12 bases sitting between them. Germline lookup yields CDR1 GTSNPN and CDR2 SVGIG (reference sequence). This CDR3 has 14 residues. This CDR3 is CAWSVFSVGETQYF. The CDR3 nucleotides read TGTGCCTGGAGTGTTTTTTCAGTTGGAGAGACCCAGTACTTC.

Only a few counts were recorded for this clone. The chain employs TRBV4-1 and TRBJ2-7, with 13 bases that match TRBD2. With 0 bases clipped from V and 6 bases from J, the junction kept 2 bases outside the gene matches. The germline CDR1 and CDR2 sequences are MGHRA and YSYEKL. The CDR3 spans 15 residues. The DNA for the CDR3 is TGCGCCAGCAGCCAAGATTGGACTAGCGGGAGCGAGCAGTACTTC. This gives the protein CASSQDWTSGSEQYF.

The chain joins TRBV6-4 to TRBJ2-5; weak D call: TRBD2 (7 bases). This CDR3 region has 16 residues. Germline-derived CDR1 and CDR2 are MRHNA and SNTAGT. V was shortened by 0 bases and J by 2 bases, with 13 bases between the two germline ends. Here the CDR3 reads CASSDSTGRGQETQYF. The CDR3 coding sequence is TGTGCCAGCAGTGACTCGACTGGGAGGGGGCAAGAGACCCAGTACTTC.

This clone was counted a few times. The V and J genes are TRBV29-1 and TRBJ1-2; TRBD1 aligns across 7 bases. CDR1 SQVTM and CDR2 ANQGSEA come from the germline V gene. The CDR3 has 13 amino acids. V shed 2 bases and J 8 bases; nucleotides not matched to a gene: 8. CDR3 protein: CSVEREQGEGYTF. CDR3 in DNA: TGCAGCGTTGAAAGGGAGCAGGGGGAAGGCTACACCTTC. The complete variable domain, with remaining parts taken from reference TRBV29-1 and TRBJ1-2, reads SAVISQKPSRDICQRGTSLTIQCQVDSQVTMMFWYRQQPGQSLTLIATANQGSEATYESGFVIDKFPISRPNLTFSTLTVSNMSPEDSSIYLCSVEREQGEGYTFGSGTRLTVV.

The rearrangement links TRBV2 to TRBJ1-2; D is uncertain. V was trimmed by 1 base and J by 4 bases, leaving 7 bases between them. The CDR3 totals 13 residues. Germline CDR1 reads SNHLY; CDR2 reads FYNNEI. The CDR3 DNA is TGTGCCAGCAGTGAAGGGGCAATCTATGGCTACACCTTC. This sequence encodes CASSEGAIYGYTF.

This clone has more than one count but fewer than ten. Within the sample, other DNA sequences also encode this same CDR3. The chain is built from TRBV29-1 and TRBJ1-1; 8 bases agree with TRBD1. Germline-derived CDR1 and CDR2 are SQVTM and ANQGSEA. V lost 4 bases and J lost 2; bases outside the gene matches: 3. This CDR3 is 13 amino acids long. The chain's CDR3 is CSVVQGANTEAFF. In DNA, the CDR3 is TGCAGCGTTGTGCAGGGGGCAAACACTGAAGCTTTCTTT.

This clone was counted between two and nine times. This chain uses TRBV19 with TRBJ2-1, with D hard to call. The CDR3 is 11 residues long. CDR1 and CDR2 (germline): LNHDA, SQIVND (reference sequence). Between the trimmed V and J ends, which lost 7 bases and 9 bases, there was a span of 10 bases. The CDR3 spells CASISQAEQFF. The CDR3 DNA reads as TGTGCCAGTATCTCCCAGGCTGAGCAGTTCTTC.

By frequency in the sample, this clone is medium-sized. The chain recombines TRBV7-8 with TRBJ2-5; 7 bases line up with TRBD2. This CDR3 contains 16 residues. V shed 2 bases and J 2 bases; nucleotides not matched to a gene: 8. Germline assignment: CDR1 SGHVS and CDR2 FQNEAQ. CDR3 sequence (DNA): TGTGCCAGCAGCTTATTTACTAGCGTGAGACAAGAGACCCAGTACTTC. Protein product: CASSLFTSVRQETQYF.

The CDR3 protein is CASSEEALAGVDTQYF. The CDR3 nucleotides are TGTGCCAGCAGTGAAGAGGCATTAGCGGGAGTAGATACGCAGTATTTT. This chain connects TRBV2 to TRBJ2-3; 9 bases are a match to TRBD2. Germline V gene sequence: CDR1 SNHLY, CDR2 FYNNEI. V dropped 1 base and J dropped 5; count of bases not matched to a gene: 7. The CDR3 covers 16 residues.

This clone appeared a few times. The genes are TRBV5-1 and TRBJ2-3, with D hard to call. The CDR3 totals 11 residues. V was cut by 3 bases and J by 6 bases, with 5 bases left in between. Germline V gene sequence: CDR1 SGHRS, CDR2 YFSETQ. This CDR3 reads CASSWGDTQYF. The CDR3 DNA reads TGCGCCAGCAGCTGGGGTGATACGCAGTATTTT. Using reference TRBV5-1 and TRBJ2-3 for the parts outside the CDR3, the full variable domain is KAGVTQTPRYLIKTRGQQVTLSCSPISGHRSVSWYQQTPGQGLQFLFEYFSETQRNKGNFPGRFSGRQFSNSRSEMNVSTLELGDSALYLCASSWGDTQYFGPGTRLTVL.

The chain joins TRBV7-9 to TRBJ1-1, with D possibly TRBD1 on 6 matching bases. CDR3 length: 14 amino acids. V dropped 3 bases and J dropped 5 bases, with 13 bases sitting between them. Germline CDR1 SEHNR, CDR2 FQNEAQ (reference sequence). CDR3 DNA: TGTGCCAGCAGCTTTTCCCCCGACAGGACTGAAGCTTTCTTT. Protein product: CASSFSPDRTEAFF.

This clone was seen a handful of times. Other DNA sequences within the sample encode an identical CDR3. CDR3 protein: CSVGTGGTEAFF. The CDR3 nucleotides read TGCAGCGTTGGCACAGGTGGGACTGAAGCTTTCTTT. The gene calls are TRBV29-1 and TRBJ1-1, with D possibly matching TRBD1 (5 bases). The CDR3 totals 12 residues. Germline V gene data show CDR1 as SQVTM and CDR2 as ANQGSEA. Between the trimmed V and J ends, which lost 4 bases and 5 bases, there was a span of 11 bases.

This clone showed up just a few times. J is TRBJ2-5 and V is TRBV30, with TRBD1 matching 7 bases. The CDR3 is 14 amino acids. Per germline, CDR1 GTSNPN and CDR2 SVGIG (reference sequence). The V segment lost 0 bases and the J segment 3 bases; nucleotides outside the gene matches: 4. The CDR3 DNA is TGTGCCTGGAGTGTATTCGGGACAGAAGAGACCCAGTACTTC. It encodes CAWSVFGTEETQYF.

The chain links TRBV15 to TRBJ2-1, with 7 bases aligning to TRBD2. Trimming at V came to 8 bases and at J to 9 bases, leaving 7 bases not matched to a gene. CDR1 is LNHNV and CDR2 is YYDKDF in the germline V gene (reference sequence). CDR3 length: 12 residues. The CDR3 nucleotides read TGTGCCACCGGTGGAGGGAGGGGTGAGCAGTTCTTC. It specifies CATGGGRGEQFF.

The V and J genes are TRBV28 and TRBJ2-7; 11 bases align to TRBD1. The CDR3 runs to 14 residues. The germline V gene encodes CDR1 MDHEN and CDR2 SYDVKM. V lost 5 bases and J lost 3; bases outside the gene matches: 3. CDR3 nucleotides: TGTGCCAGCAGTCCCGGGACAGGGGGCTACGAGCAGTACTTC. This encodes CASSPGTGGYEQYF.

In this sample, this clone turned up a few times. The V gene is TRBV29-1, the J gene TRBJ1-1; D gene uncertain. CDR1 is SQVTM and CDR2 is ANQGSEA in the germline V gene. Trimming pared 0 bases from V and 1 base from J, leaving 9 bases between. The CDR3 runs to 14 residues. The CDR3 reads CSVEEGIPNTEAFF. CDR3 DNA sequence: TGCAGCGTTGAAGAAGGAATCCCGAACACTGAAGCTTTCTTT.

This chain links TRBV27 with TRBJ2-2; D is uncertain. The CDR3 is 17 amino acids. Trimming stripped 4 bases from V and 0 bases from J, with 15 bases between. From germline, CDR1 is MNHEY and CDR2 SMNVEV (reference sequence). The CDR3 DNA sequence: TGTGCCAGCAGTTGGGTGCTGTCGACTGCGAACACCGGGGAGCTGTTTTTT. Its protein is CASSWVLSTANTGELFF.